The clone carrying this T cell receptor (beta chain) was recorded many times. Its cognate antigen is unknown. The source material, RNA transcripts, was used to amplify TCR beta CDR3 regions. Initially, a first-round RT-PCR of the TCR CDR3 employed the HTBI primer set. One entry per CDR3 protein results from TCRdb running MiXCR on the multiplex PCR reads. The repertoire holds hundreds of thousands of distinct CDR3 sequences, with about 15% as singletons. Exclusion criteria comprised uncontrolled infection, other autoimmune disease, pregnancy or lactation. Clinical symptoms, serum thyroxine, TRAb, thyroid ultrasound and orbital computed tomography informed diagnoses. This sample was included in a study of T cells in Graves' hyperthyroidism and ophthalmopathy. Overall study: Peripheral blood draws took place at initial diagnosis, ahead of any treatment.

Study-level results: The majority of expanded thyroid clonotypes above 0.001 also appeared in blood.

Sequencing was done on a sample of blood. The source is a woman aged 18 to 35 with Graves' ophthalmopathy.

CDR3 sequence reads: CASRNFPQGTGELFF. In nucleotides, the CDR3 is TGTGCCAGCAGAAACTTTCCACAGGGGACCGGGGAGCTGTTTTTT. The rearrangement links TRBV6-1 to TRBJ2-2; TRBD1 aligns across 7 bases. Germline CDR1 reads MNHNS; CDR2 reads SASEGT. The CDR3 is made up of 15 amino acids. The V gene end was trimmed by 6 bases and the J gene end by 5 bases; junction bases not matched to a gene: 9.